The clone carrying this T cell receptor beta chain was seen only a few times. Its antigen remains unknown. The entry originates in a study of glioma-infiltrating T cells after dendritic cell vaccination. Overall study results and limits: Complete blood and tumor specimen sets were limited to few patients. Longer survival after dendritic cell vaccination followed higher pretreatment TIL content. Higher TCR clonality did not directly relate to longer survival.

TCRB CDR3 was amplified from 2 ug genomic DNA or less. Using immunoSEQ multiplex PCR, the repertoire was profiled, and TCRdb retains in-frame clones only, with some absent. The table includes more than 100,000 clones, roughly 81% detected once. V lost 0 bases, J lost 1 base, and 0 bases stayed unmatched. CDR1 LGHNA and CDR2 YSLEER come from the germline V gene. The CDR3 is 15 residues long. The chain employs TRBV4-3 and TRBJ2-5, with 9 bases that match TRBD2. Material: blood, obtained before dendritic cell vaccination. The TCR comes from a human donor with glioblastoma. CDR3 sequence reads: CASSQERGGQETQYF. The CDR3 DNA reads as TGCGCCAGCAGCCAAGAGCGGGGGGGCCAAGAGACCCAGTACTTC.